These 24 T cell receptor beta chains were all obtained from the same sample, sequenced in a study of T cell changes during pregnancy in multiple sclerosis. Profiling relied on immunoSEQ multiplex PCR, and the TCRdb table lists in-frame clones only, not all of them. The sample yields about 67,000 clones, approximately 89% seen once. The sample here was peripheral blood, taken in the second trimester of pregnancy. All receptors come from a female donor with multiple sclerosis, enrolled in a pregnancy study.

V is TRBV25-1 and J is TRBJ1-2; D perhaps matches TRBD1 (5 bases). Germline V lookup: CDR1 MGHDK, CDR2 SYGVNS. V lost 6 bases, J lost 8 bases, and 13 bases lay in between. The CDR3 has 12 amino acids. The CDR3 loop reads CASSHSGRGYTF. DNA for the CDR3: TGTGCCAGCAGCCATTCAGGGCGGGGCTACACCTTC.

The rearrangement uses TRBV27 and TRBJ2-2; D is possibly TRBD2 (5 bases). V lost 6 bases and J lost 4, with 15 bases in between. This CDR3 has 15 residues. Germline V gene sequence: CDR1 MNHEY, CDR2 SMNVEV (reference sequence). The CDR3 nucleotides read TGTGCCAGCAGCCGTTCGACTAAGGGCACCGGGGAGCTGTTTTTT. Translating gives CASSRSTKGTGELFF.

The chain has TRBV18 and TRBJ2-2; no clear D. CDR3 length: 11 residues. V lost 3 bases and J lost 6, with 2 bases in between. The V gene's germline CDR1 is KGHSH and CDR2 LQKENI. This chain's CDR3 is CASSPAGELFF. DNA of the CDR3: TGTGCCAGCTCACCCGCCGGGGAGCTGTTTTTT.

The chain uses TRBV10-3 and TRBJ2-3; TRBD2 agrees at 11 bases. Germline V gives CDR1 ENHRY, CDR2 SYGVKD. V shed 6 bases and J 5 bases; nucleotides not matched to a gene: 7. The CDR3 has 15 residues. DNA of the CDR3: TGTGCCATCAGGATTAGCGGGGGGGAGGTAGATACGCAGTATTTT. It encodes CAIRISGGEVDTQYF.

This clone has just one count. J is TRBJ1-1 and V is TRBV7-9; 9 bases fit TRBD1. The CDR3 is made up of 13 amino acids. Germline V lookup: CDR1 SEHNR, CDR2 FQNEAQ (reference sequence). The junction had 4 bases not matched to a gene; V was cut back by 4 bases and J by 7 bases. Here the CDR3 reads CASSWDREVEAFF. DNA for the CDR3: TGTGCCAGCAGCTGGGACAGGGAAGTTGAAGCTTTCTTT.

This chain links TRBV7-6 with TRBJ2-2, with 7 bases matching TRBD1. V lost 6 bases to trimming and J lost 0 bases; unmatched junction nucleotides: 13. The CDR3 contains 18 residues. CDR1 SGHVS and CDR2 FNYEAQ come from the germline V gene. CDR3 nucleotides: TGTGCCAGCAGTAGTAAACCGGGACAGCCTACGAACACCGGGGAGCTGTTTTTT. As protein: CASSSKPGQPTNTGELFF.

The chain is built from TRBV29-1 and TRBJ1-5; D ambiguous. The germline CDR1 and CDR2 sequences are SQVTM and ANQGSEA. Between the trimmed V and J ends, which lost 4 bases and 0 bases, there was a span of 4 bases. The CDR3 contains 12 residues. The CDR3 sequence is CSVANSNQPQHF. CDR3 bases: TGCAGCGTTGCCAATAGCAATCAGCCCCAGCATTTT.

The sample holds one count of this clone. The chain is built from TRBV7-2 and TRBJ1-5, with TRBD1 identical over 12 bases. This CDR3 has 16 amino acids. Germline V gives CDR1 SGHTA, CDR2 FQGNSA. Trimming at V came to 5 bases and at J to 5 bases, leaving 7 bases not matched to a gene. The CDR3 DNA reads as TGTGCCAGCAGCCTCGGCGGGACAGGGGGCTATCAGCCCCAGCATTTT. The encoded protein is CASSLGGTGGYQPQHF.

This clone is a singleton in its sample. The chain has TRBV5-1 and TRBJ1-3; no clear D gene. The CDR3 runs to 13 residues. The germline CDR1 and CDR2 sequences are SGHRS and YFSETQ. V shed 0 bases and J shed 4 bases, with 5 bases lying between them. The CDR3 DNA is TGCGCCAGCAGCTTGGGACAAGGAAACACCATATATTTT. It translates to CASSLGQGNTIYF.

V and J are TRBV10-1 and TRBJ1-2, with D possibly being TRBD1 (6 bases). The V end was cut by 0 bases, the J end by 13 bases, with 18 bases between. CDR3 length equals 14 residues. Germline values: CDR1 WNHNN, CDR2 SYGVQD (reference sequence). CDR3 protein: CASSESTGTPPSTF. In DNA, the CDR3 is TGCGCCAGCAGTGAGTCTACCGGGACACCCCCCAGCACCTTC.

The chain recombines TRBV6-1 with TRBJ1-2, with D hard to call. This CDR3 is 13 amino acids long. Trimming stripped 4 bases from V and 2 bases from J, with 8 bases between. Per germline, CDR1 MNHNS and CDR2 SASEGT. Here the CDR3 DNA reads TGTGCCAGCAGTGGCGGGCAGAACTATGGCTACACCTTC. Protein product: CASSGGQNYGYTF.

The chain has TRBV5-8 and TRBJ2-1, with D perhaps matching TRBD1 (6 bases). The CDR3 is 20 amino acids. CDR1 is SGHTS, CDR2 YDEGEE, per germline. The ends were cut back, 4 bases at V and 0 bases at J, with 26 bases in the middle. The CDR3 reads CASSRRLQGTHPSSYNEQFF. In DNA form, the CDR3 reads TGTGCCAGCAGCCGTAGGTTACAGGGTACCCACCCGAGCTCCTACAATGAGCAGTTCTTC.

J is TRBJ2-7 and V is TRBV6-4; D is possibly TRBD2 (6 bases). The V end was cut by 3 bases, the J end by 0 bases, with 21 bases between. Germline-derived CDR1 and CDR2 are MRHNA and SNTAGT. The CDR3 consists of 18 residues. CDR3 in amino acids: CASSEATKGLRGSYEQYF. CDR3 nucleotides: TGTGCCAGCAGTGAAGCTACCAAGGGACTGAGGGGCTCCTACGAGCAGTACTTC.

The V call is TRBV6-1, the J call TRBJ2-7; 8 nucleotides agree with TRBD1. The germline gives CDR1 MNHNS, CDR2 SASEGT. The CDR3 has 13 amino acids. The V segment lost 6 bases and the J segment 5 bases; nucleotides outside the gene matches: 6. CDR3 loop: CASRRQGFHEQYF. CDR3 coding DNA: TGTGCCAGCAGACGACAGGGGTTCCACGAGCAGTACTTC.

The CDR3 DNA is TGTGCCAGCTCACCACCCTCAGAAGAGACCCAGTACTTC. Its translation: CASSPPSEETQYF. This chain connects TRBV18 to TRBJ2-5, with unresolved D. Germline CDR1 is KGHSH and CDR2 is LQKENI. This CDR3 has 13 residues. Trimming removed 0 bases at V and 3 bases at J, with 5 bases between.

The gene calls are TRBV30 and TRBJ1-5; D is ambiguous. CDR1 is GTSNPN and CDR2 is SVGIG in the germline V gene (reference sequence). This CDR3 is built from 13 residues. With 0 bases removed from V and 1 base from J, the gap between germline ends came to 4 bases. The CDR3 DNA is TGTGCCTGGAGTGTACAAAGCAATCAGCCCCAGCATTTT. It encodes CAWSVQSNQPQHF.

This clone was recorded once. The chain joins TRBV5-1 to TRBJ2-1; tentatively, D is TRBD1 (5 bases). The germline V and J ends were trimmed by 2 bases and 9 bases, with 18 bases remaining between them. The V gene's germline CDR1 is SGHRS and CDR2 YFSETQ. The CDR3 is 15 residues long. The CDR3 sequence: CASSFDSTSIGEQFF. As DNA, the CDR3 is TGCGCCAGCAGCTTCGACAGTACGTCTATAGGTGAGCAGTTCTTC.

The J gene is TRBJ1-6, the V gene TRBV5-1; D remains unclear. The CDR3 covers 17 residues. Trimming took 0 bases from V and 0 from J, leaving 10 bases between them. The germline CDR1 and CDR2 sequences are SGHRS and YFSETQ. Here the CDR3 DNA reads TGCGCCAGCAGCTTGGGTTCGTCGAGCTCCTATAATTCACCCCTCCACTTT. Its translation is CASSLGSSSSYNSPLHF.

This sequence joins TRBV14 and TRBJ1-1; D is uncertain. V lost 1 base and J lost 6, with 9 bases in between. CDR3 size: 13 residues. Looked up from germline, CDR1 is SGHDN and CDR2 is FVKESK. Here the CDR3 reads CASSQVRGSEAFF. CDR3 in DNA: TGTGCCAGCAGCCAAGTTCGCGGGTCTGAAGCTTTCTTT.

This clone was detected a few times. CDR3 sequence: CASRIPGQGVTEAFF. CDR3 in DNA: TGTGCCAGCAGAATTCCCGGACAGGGGGTTACTGAAGCTTTCTTT. The V call is TRBV6-1, the J call TRBJ1-1, with TRBD1 identical over 10 bases. CDR1 and CDR2 (germline): MNHNS, SASEGT. This CDR3 has 15 residues. The trim removed 6 bases at V and 5 bases at J, leaving 9 bases unmatched.

The chain recombines TRBV6-5 with TRBJ1-4; 8 nucleotides agree with TRBD1. Germline CDR1 reads MNHEY; CDR2 reads SVGAGI. V lost 3 bases to trimming and J lost 4 bases; unmatched junction nucleotides: 4. The CDR3 runs 15 residues. In DNA, the CDR3 is TGTGCCAGCAGTTATAGGACAGGGCGTAATGAAAAACTGTTTTTT. Translated, it gives CASSYRTGRNEKLFF.

J is TRBJ1-4 and V is TRBV7-7; 8 bases are shared with TRBD1. The CDR3 loop spans 14 amino acids. V lost 5 bases to trimming and J lost 6 bases; unmatched junction nucleotides: 5. Germline V gene sequence: CDR1 SSHAT, CDR2 FNYEAQ (reference sequence). The CDR3 DNA sequence: TGTGCCAGCAGCCCCCGACAGGGGCATGAAAAACTGTTTTTT. Translation gives CASSPRQGHEKLFF.

Only a few counts were recorded for this clone. V usage is TRBV5-1 and J usage is TRBJ2-7, with a tentative D call TRBD1 (6 bases). Germline CDR1 reads SGHRS; CDR2 reads YFSETQ. This CDR3 has 12 amino acids. The V end lost 3 bases, the J end lost 11 bases, and 15 bases lay between the germline ends. This CDR3 reads CASSSQGSNEYF. The CDR3 nucleotides are TGCGCCAGCAGCTCACAGGGCTCCAACGAGTACTTC.

In DNA form, the CDR3 reads TGTGCCTGGAGTGGTGCAGGGGGAAAGACCATCTACGAGCAGTACTTC. Translation: CAWSGAGGKTIYEQYF. The rearrangement links TRBV30 to TRBJ2-7; 7 positions agree with TRBD1. The CDR3 loop spans 16 amino acids. The germline V gene encodes CDR1 GTSNPN and CDR2 SVGIG (reference sequence). V shed 1 base and J 3 bases; nucleotides not matched to a gene: 12.